This T cell receptor beta chain comes out of a study of PD-1 blockade in classical Hodgkin lymphoma. TCRdb's table, derived via immunoSEQ multiplex PCR, lists solely in-frame clones and lacks some. The repertoire has approximately 29,000 clones, approximately 80% of them found once; the top ten carry roughly 18%. V was trimmed by 0 bases and J by 5 bases, leaving 14 bases between them. Germline V gene data show CDR1 as SGHRS and CDR2 as YFSETQ. This CDR3 contains 16 residues. Time point of the sample: cycle 4 day 1 (C4D1), after around six weeks of nivolumab. In every patient, relapse followed autologous stem cell transplantation, while exposure to brentuximab vedotin differed. With respect to this clone: Antigen specificity is unknown.

Study outcomes and limitations: Exclusion removed patients who began nivolumab under 1 year after ASCT. Undefined causes, possibly disease activity or prior therapy, underlie the repertoire differences. Newly diagnosed patients reportedly had lower baseline TCR diversity than healthy donors.

This chain connects TRBV5-1 to TRBJ1-4, with D uncertain. The sequences come from peripheral blood mononuclear cells (PBMCs), collected before the fourth cycle of nivolumab. The sequence came from a human donor with classical Hodgkin lymphoma. CDR3 bases: TGCGCCAGCAGCTTGGCTCAGGCGGGGAAAAATGAAAAACTGTTTTTT. This translates into CASSLAQAGKNEKLFF.